The 10 T cell receptor beta chains reported below all come from one sample, sequenced in a study of molecular identifiers for immune sequencing clone quantification. Using its own MiXCR run on the PCR reads, TCRdb lists one record per CDR3 protein. The sample has around 300,000 distinct CDR3 sequences, 24% seen once. The specimen sequenced was naive CD8+ T cells from blood, with Jurkat cell RNA spiked in. Subset here: FACS-sorted CD8+CD4-CCR7+CD45RA+ naive T cells. Receptors originate from a human donor in good health. Some libraries in this study had Jurkat cell RNA spiked in.

This clonotype has a handful of counts. This chain's CDR3 is CASSQTAPNQPQHF. In DNA form, the CDR3 reads TGCGCCAGCAGCCAAACGGCACCTAATCAGCCCCAGCATTTT. The genes are TRBV4-1 and TRBJ1-5; D is undetermined. Trimming left V 2 bases short and J 4 bases short, with 9 bases between. Germline CDR1 reads MGHRA; CDR2 reads YSYEKL. The CDR3 consists of 14 residues.

In DNA, the CDR3 is TGTGCCAGCAGTTATCCTAGCGGGGGGGCCGGTTTAGCCAAAAACATTCAGTACTTC. It specifies CASSYPSGGAGLAKNIQYF. The chain combines TRBV6-6 with TRBJ2-4; 12 positions match TRBD2. The length of the CDR3 is 19 residues. V lost 3 bases, J lost 0 bases, and 9 bases stayed unmatched. Germline V lookup: CDR1 MNHNY, CDR2 SVGAGI (reference sequence).

To note about this clonotype: Given a much more abundant clone one base away, this may be a read error. The rearrangement links TRBV7-9 to TRBJ2-3; TRBD2 matches 14 bases. CDR1 is SEHNR, CDR2 FQNEAQ, per germline (reference sequence). This CDR3 region has 20 residues. Written as DNA, the CDR3 is TGTGCCAGCGGCTTAGTTATCGGCCAGCTGGGACTAGCGGGAGAAGATACGCAGTATTTT. It translates to CASGLVIGQLGLAGEDTQYF.

This clonotype was detected ten times or more. The junction departs from the called germline gene at one end, perhaps through a read error. V is TRBV11-2 and J is TRBJ2-4; D is ambiguous. CDR1 SGHAT and CDR2 FQNNGV come from the germline V gene. The CDR3 is 12 amino acids. The CDR3 nucleotides read TGTGCCAGCAGCTCCATGGGCTACAGTATGTTCTTC. Its protein is CASSSMGYSMFF.

Turning to this clonotype: A much more abundant neighbour one base away suggests this may be a read error. The chain carries TRBV7-2 and TRBJ2-1; the match to TRBD1 covers 7 bases. Germline loops: CDR1 SGHTA, CDR2 FQGNSA. The CDR3 extends over 16 amino acids. The CDR3 spells CASSLPDRTNYNGQFF. CDR3 in DNA: TGTGCCAGCAGCTTACCGGACAGGACAAATTACAATGGGCAGTTCTTC.

This clonotype was counted between two and nine times. This rearrangement joins TRBV7-9 to TRBJ1-1; D perhaps matches TRBD1 (5 bases). There are 14 residues in the CDR3. The V end was cut by 5 bases, the J end by 6 bases, with 16 bases between. Germline V gene lookup returns CDR1 SEHNR and CDR2 FQNEAQ (reference sequence). Written as DNA, the CDR3 is TGTGCCAGCAGCCGGGGGGTATCTCGGGCTGAAGCTTTCTTT. Protein product: CASSRGVSRAEAFF.

In its sample, this clonotype was seen many times. J is TRBJ2-2 and V is TRBV7-9; D gene unclear. V was pared by 4 bases and J by 2 bases, with 14 bases between. The CDR3 extends over 16 amino acids. Looked up from germline, CDR1 is SEHNR and CDR2 is FQNEAQ (reference sequence). The CDR3: CASSSLNLQNTGELFF. The CDR3 nucleotides are TGTGCCAGCAGCTCCCTAAACCTACAAAACACCGGGGAGCTGTTTTTT.

This clonotype was counted a few times. This chain links TRBV12-5 with TRBJ1-1; D remains ambiguous. Trimming cost V 1 base and J 3 bases, with 3 bases left between them. Germline loops: CDR1 LGHNT, CDR2 FRNRAP. The CDR3 length is 12 residues. In DNA, the CDR3 is TGTGCTAGTGGTTTGGGCGACACTGAAGCTTTCTTT. Translation: CASGLGDTEAFF. The whole variable domain, filled in from reference TRBV12-5 and TRBJ1-1, reads DARVTQTPRHKVTEMGQEVTMRCQPILGHNTVFWYRQTMMQGLELLAYFRNRAPLDDSGMPKDRFSAEMPDATLATLKIQPSEPRDSAVYFCASGLGDTEAFFGQGTRLTVV.

The chain carries TRBV4-3 and TRBJ2-7; D perhaps matches TRBD1 (6 bases). The CDR3 length is 14 residues. Looked up from germline, CDR1 is LGHNA and CDR2 is YSLEER. The V end lost 0 bases, the J end lost 5 bases, and 11 bases lay between the germline ends. CDR3 region: CASSQERAGDEQYF. The CDR3 DNA reads as TGCGCCAGCAGCCAAGAGAGGGCAGGGGACGAGCAGTACTTC.

On this clonotype itself: A much larger clone lies one base from this, so it may be a read error. This CDR3 is CAISQETGTRDEQFF. CDR3 sequence (DNA): TGTGCCATCAGCCAGGAGACAGGGACAAGGGATGAGCAGTTCTTC. The chain is built from TRBV14 and TRBJ2-1; the match to TRBD1 covers 7 bases. The germline V gene has CDR1 SGHDN and CDR2 FVKESK. CDR3 length equals 15 residues.